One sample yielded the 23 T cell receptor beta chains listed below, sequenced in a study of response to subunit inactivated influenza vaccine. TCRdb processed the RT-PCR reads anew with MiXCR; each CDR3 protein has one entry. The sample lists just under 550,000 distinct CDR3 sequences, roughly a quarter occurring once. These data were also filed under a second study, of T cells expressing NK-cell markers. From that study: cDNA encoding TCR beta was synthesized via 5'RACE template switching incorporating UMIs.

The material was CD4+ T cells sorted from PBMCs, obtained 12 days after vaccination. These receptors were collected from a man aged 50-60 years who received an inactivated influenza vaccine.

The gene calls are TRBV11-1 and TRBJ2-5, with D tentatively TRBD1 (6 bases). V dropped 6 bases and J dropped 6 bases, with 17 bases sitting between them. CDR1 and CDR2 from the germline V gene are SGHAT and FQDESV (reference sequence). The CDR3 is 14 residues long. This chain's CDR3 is CASRLTGFRQTQYF. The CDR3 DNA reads TGTGCCAGCAGACTAACAGGGTTTCGACAGACCCAGTACTTC.

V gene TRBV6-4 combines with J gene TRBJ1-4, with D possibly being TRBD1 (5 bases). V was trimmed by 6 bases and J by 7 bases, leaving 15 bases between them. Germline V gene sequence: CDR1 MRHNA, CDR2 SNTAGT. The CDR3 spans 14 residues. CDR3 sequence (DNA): TGTGCCAGCAGCCCCACGGGGGGAAGTGAAAAACTGTTTTTT. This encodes CASSPTGGSEKLFF.

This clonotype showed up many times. CDR3 residues: CSVARRSSYNEQFF. The CDR3 coding sequence is TGCAGCGTTGCCCGGCGGTCCTCCTACAATGAGCAGTTCTTC. V is TRBV29-1 and J is TRBJ2-1; no firm D call. The CDR3 is made up of 14 amino acids. The germline V and J ends were trimmed by 4 bases and 0 bases, with 10 bases remaining between them. The germline CDR1 and CDR2 sequences are SQVTM and ANQGSEA.

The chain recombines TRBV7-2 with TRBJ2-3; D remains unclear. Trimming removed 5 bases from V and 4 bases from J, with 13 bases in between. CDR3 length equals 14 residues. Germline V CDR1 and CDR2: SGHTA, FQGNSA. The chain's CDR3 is CASSIWASADTQYF. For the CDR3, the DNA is TGTGCCAGCAGCATTTGGGCTTCCGCAGATACGCAGTATTTT.

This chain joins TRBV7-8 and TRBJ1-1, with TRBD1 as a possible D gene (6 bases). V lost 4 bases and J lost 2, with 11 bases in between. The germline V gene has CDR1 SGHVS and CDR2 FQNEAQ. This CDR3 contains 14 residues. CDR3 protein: CASSSYRVNTEAFF. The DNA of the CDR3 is TGTGCCAGCAGCTCCTACAGGGTAAACACTGAAGCTTTCTTT.

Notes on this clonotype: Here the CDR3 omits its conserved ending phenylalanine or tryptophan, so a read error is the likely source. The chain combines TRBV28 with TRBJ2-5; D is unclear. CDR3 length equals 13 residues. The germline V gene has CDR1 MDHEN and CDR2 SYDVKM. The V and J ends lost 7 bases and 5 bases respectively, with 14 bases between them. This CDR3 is CASNKGRGETQYL. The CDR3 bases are TGTGCCAGCAATAAGGGCCGTGGGGAGACCCAGTACCTC.

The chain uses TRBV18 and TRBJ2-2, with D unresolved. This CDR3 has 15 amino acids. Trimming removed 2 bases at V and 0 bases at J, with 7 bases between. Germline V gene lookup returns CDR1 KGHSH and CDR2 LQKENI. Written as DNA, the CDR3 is TGTGCCAGCTCACCAACGACCGCGAACACCGGGGAGCTGTTTTTT. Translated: CASSPTTANTGELFF.

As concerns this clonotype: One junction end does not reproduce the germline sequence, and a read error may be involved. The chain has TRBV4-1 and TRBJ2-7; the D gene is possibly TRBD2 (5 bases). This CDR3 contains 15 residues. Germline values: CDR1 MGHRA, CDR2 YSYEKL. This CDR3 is CASGQELVKPFGQYF. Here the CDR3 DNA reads TGCGCCAGCGGCCAGGAACTAGTCAAACCTTTCGGGCAGTACTTC.

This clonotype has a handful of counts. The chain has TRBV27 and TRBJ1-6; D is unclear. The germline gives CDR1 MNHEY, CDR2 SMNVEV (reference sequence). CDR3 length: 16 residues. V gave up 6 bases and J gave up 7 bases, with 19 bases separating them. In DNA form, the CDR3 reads TGTGCCAGCAGACGGGTGGAGCTACCTACAAATTCACCCCTCCACTTT. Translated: CASRRVELPTNSPLHF.

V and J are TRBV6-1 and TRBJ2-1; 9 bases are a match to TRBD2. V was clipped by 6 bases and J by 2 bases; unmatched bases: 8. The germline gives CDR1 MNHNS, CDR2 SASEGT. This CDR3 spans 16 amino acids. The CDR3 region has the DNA TGTGCCAGCAGATTTGGGCTAGCGGGACCCTACAATGAGCAGTTCTTC. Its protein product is CASRFGLAGPYNEQFF.

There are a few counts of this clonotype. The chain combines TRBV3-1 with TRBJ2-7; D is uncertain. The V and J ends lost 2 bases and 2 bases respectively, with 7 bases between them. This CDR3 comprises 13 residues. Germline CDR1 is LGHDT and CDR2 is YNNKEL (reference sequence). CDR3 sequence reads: CASSQTATYEQYF. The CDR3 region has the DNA TGTGCCAGCAGCCAAACAGCTACCTACGAGCAGTACTTC.

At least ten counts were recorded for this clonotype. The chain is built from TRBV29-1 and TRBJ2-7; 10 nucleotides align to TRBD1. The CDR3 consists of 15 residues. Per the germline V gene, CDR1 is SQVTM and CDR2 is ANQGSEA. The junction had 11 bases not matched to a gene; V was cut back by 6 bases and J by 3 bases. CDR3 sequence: CSVKLRTGGDYEQYF. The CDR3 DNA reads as TGCAGCGTCAAATTGAGGACAGGGGGAGACTACGAGCAGTACTTC.

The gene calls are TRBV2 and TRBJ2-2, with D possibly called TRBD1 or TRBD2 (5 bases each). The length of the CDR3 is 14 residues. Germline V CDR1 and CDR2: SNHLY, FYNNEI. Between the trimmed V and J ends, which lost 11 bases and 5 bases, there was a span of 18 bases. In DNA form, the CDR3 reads TGTGCCGGAAGGGACCGCTATATAACCGGGGAGCTGTTTTTT. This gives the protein CAGRDRYITGELFF.

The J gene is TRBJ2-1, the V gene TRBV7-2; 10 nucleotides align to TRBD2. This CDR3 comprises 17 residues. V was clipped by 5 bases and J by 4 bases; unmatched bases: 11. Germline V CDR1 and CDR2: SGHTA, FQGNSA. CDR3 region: CASSPRPVAGGYNEQFF. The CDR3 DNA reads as TGTGCCAGCAGCCCCCGGCCCGTAGCGGGAGGTTACAATGAGCAGTTCTTC.

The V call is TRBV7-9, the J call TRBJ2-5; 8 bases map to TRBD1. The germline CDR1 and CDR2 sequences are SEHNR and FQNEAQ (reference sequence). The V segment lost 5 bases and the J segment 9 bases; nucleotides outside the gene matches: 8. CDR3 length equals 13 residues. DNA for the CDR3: TGTGCCAGCAGCGGGACAGGCGTGGGGGCCCAGTACTTC. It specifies CASSGTGVGAQYF.

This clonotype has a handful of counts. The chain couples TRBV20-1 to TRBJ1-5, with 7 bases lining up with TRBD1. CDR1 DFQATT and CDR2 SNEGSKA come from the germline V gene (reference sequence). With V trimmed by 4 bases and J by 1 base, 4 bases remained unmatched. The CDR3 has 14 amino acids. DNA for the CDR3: TGCAGTGCTAACCAGGGGGGCAGCAATCAGCCCCAGCATTTT. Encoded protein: CSANQGGSNQPQHF.

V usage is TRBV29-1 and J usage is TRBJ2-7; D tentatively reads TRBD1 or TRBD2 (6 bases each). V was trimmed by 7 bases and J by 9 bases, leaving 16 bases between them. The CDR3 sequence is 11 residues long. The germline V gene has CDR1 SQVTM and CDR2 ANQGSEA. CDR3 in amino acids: CSGLEKGGQYF. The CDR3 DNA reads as TGCAGCGGTCTGGAGAAGGGGGGGCAGTACTTC.

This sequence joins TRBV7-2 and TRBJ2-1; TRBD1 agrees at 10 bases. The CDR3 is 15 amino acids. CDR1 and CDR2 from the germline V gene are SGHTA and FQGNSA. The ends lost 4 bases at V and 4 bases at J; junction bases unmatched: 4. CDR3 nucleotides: TGTGCCAGCAGCTCCGGGACAGGGGATTACAATGAGCAGTTCTTC. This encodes CASSSGTGDYNEQFF.

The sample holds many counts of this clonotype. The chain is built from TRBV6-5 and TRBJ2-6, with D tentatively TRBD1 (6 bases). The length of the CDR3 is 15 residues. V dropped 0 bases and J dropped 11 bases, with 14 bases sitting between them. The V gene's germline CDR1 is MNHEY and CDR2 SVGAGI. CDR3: CASSYSTGQRDVLTF. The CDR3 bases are TGTGCCAGCAGTTACTCGACGGGACAAAGGGACGTCCTGACTTTC.

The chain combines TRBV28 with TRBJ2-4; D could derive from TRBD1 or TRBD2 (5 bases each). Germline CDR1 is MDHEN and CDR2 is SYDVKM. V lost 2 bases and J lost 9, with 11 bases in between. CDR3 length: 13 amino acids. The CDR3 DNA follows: TGTGCCAGCAGTTTACACGGGGCCCCCATTCAGTACTTC. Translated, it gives CASSLHGAPIQYF.

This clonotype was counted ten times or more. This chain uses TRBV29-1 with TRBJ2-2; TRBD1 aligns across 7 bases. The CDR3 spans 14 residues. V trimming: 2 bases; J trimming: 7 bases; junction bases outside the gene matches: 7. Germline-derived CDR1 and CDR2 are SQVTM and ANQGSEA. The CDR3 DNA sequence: TGCAGCGTTGAACAGGGGGTAGGGAACGGGGAGCTGTTTTTT. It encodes CSVEQGVGNGELFF.

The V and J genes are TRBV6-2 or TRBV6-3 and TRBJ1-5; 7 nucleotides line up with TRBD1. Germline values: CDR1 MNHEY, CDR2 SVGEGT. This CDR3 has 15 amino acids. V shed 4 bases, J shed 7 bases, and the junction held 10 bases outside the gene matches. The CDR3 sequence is CASSSLQGGRQPQHF. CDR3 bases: TGTGCCAGCAGTTCATTGCAGGGGGGAAGGCAGCCCCAGCATTTT.

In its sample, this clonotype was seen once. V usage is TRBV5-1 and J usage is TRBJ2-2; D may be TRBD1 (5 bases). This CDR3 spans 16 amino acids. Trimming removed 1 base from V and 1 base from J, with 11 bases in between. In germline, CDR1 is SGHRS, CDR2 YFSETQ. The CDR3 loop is CASSLRDRLNTGELFF. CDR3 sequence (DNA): TGCGCCAGCAGCTTGAGAGACAGACTGAACACCGGGGAGCTGTTTTTT.